Listed here are 16 T cell receptor beta chains from one sample, sequenced in a study of CD8 T cells in Susac syndrome. The authors reverse transcribed 0.5 to 1 ug RNA with random hexamers. TCRdb reprocessed the immunoSEQ multiplex PCR reads via MiXCR and lists one record per CDR3 protein. The table includes 95,000 to 150,000 distinct CDR3 sequences, about 94% detected once. The specimen sequenced was CD8+ T cells from PBMCs. The receptor set was obtained from a human donor with Susac syndrome.

The chain combines TRBV12-3 or TRBV12-4 with TRBJ2-2, with 9 positions matching TRBD2. V lost 1 base and J lost 6; bases outside the gene matches: 6. The CDR3 totals 16 residues. The CDR3 region is CASSLDSGGPPGELFF. CDR3 DNA sequence: TGTGCCAGCAGTTTAGACAGCGGGGGGCCGCCCGGGGAGCTGTTTTTT.

The J gene is TRBJ1-3, the V gene TRBV16, with D uncertain. Germline V gene lookup returns CDR1 KGHSY and CDR2 FQNENV. The CDR3 sequence is 13 residues long. Trimming took 7 bases from V and 1 from J, leaving 8 bases between them. Here the CDR3 reads CASTLGSGNTIYF. In DNA form, the CDR3 reads TGTGCCAGCACACTGGGGTCTGGAAACACCATATATTTT.

The sample holds one count of this clonotype. The chain recombines TRBV15 with TRBJ2-5; 11 bases match TRBD2. Germline V gene lookup returns CDR1 LNHNV and CDR2 YYDKDF (reference sequence). This CDR3 has 15 amino acids. Trimming took 5 bases from V and 2 from J; bases not matched to a gene: 4. In nucleotides, the CDR3 is TGTGCCACCAGCTTGCGACTAGCGGGGCAAGAGACCCAGTACTTC. It specifies CATSLRLAGQETQYF.

J is TRBJ1-5 and V is TRBV6-6; possible D gene TRBD1, 5 bases. V was cut by 4 bases and J by 5 bases, with 9 bases left in between. The V gene's germline CDR1 is MNHNY and CDR2 SVGAGI (reference sequence). This CDR3 spans 13 amino acids. CDR3 loop: CASSWTMDQPQHF. The CDR3 DNA follows: TGTGCCAGCAGTTGGACAATGGATCAGCCCCAGCATTTT.

The chain employs TRBV15 and TRBJ1-2; D unresolved. The CDR3 runs to 15 residues. V was cut by 1 base and J by 3 bases, with 12 bases left in between. Germline V CDR1 and CDR2: LNHNV, YYDKDF (reference sequence). In nucleotides, the CDR3 is TGTGCCACCAGCAGAGTAGGCCAGGCGGACTATGGCTACACCTTC. This translates into CATSRVGQADYGYTF.

The chain is built from TRBV6-2 or TRBV6-3 and TRBJ2-5, with 12 bases matching TRBD2. With V trimmed by 5 bases and J by 1 base, 2 bases remained unmatched. There are 15 residues in the CDR3. Germline values: CDR1 MNHEY, CDR2 SVGEGT. The CDR3 is CASSETSGGQETQYF. CDR3 sequence (DNA): TGTGCCAGCAGTGAGACTAGCGGGGGCCAAGAGACCCAGTACTTC.

This clonotype is a singleton in its sample. The chain has TRBV9 and TRBJ2-3, with 11 positions matching TRBD1. This CDR3 contains 15 residues. Losses at the gene ends were 4 bases for V and 1 base for J; bases not matched to a gene: 2. The germline V gene has CDR1 SGDLS and CDR2 YYNGEE. The CDR3 DNA follows: TGTGCCAGCAGCAGGGGACAGGGGGGCACAGATACGCAGTATTTT. This encodes CASSRGQGGTDTQYF.

This clonotype occurred once. V and J are TRBV5-5 and TRBJ2-7; perhaps D is TRBD1 or TRBD2 (5 bases each). The CDR3 runs 16 residues. Germline V lookup: CDR1 SGHKS, CDR2 YYEKEE (reference sequence). V lost 1 base and J 2 bases, leaving 16 bases between the germline ends. The CDR3 coding sequence is TGTGCCAGCAGCTTGAGTCGGGACGAAAGAGCCTACGAGCAGTACTTC. Protein: CASSLSRDERAYEQYF. Variable domain in full (rest from reference TRBV5-5 and TRBJ2-7): DAGVTQSPTHLIKTRGQQVTLRCSPISGHKSVSWYQQVLGQGPQFIFQYYEKEERGRGNFPDRFSARQFPNYSSELNVNALLLGDSALYLCASSLSRDERAYEQYFGPGTRLTVT.

The chain has TRBV29-1 and TRBJ1-1, with D uncertain. The CDR3 contains 12 residues. Trimming pared 2 bases from V and 6 bases from J, leaving 10 bases between. Germline values: CDR1 SQVTM, CDR2 ANQGSEA. In DNA, the CDR3 is TGCAGCGTTGAACCGGGCTCCGCTGAAGCTTTCTTT. Translated: CSVEPGSAEAFF.

The chain joins TRBV18 to TRBJ1-3; tentative D call: TRBD1 (5 bases). Germline assignment: CDR1 KGHSH and CDR2 LQKENI. Trimming pared 0 bases from V and 7 bases from J, leaving 10 bases between. This CDR3 region has 14 residues. The CDR3 spells CASSPPAGWNTIYF. The CDR3 DNA reads as TGTGCCAGCTCACCACCGGCAGGGTGGAACACCATATATTTT.

There are a few counts of this clonotype. The V call is TRBV27, the J call TRBJ2-1; D unclear. Germline assignment: CDR1 MNHEY and CDR2 SMNVEV (reference sequence). V was clipped by 2 bases and J by 10 bases, with 6 bases between them. The length of the CDR3 is 11 residues. CDR3 DNA: TGTGCCAGCAGTTTAGGTGACGAGCAGTTCTTC. The encoded protein is CASSLGDEQFF.

J is TRBJ1-2 and V is TRBV30; no clear D gene. The CDR3 runs to 14 residues. In germline, CDR1 is GTSNPN, CDR2 SVGIG (reference sequence). Trimming left V 0 bases short and J 4 bases short, with 12 bases between. CDR3 region: CAWSVLNRPYGYTF. The DNA for the CDR3 is TGTGCCTGGAGTGTACTAAATCGGCCCTATGGCTACACCTTC.

The V and J genes are TRBV7-9 and TRBJ1-2, with D hard to call. V was trimmed by 4 bases and J by 4 bases, leaving 13 bases between them. The CDR3 covers 14 residues. Germline V lookup: CDR1 SEHNR, CDR2 FQNEAQ (reference sequence). DNA for the CDR3: TGTGCCAGCAGCTCGCCGGACGGACGCTATGGCTACACCTTC. This gives the protein CASSSPDGRYGYTF.

This clonotype was recorded only once. This chain connects TRBV27 to TRBJ1-1, with a weak D call TRBD1 (5 bases). V lost 6 bases to trimming and J lost 5 bases, with 13 bases between them. CDR3 length equals 13 residues. Germline CDR1 MNHEY, CDR2 SMNVEV (reference sequence). CDR3 coding DNA: TGTGCCAGCAGAAGACCCGAGGGGACTGAAGCTTTCTTT. Encoded protein: CASRRPEGTEAFF.

The chain recombines TRBV7-8 with TRBJ2-7, with 8 bases aligning to TRBD1. This CDR3 has 16 residues. CDR1 SGHVS and CDR2 FQNEAQ come from the germline V gene. V lost 5 bases, J lost 3 bases, and 12 bases stayed unmatched. This chain's CDR3 is CASSLFTGGKSYEQYF. For the CDR3, the DNA is TGTGCCAGCAGCCTCTTCACAGGGGGTAAGAGCTACGAGCAGTACTTC.

The V gene is TRBV21-1, the J gene TRBJ2-7; the table's TRBD1 call for D was not verified on the DNA. TRBV21-1 is tagged as a pseudogene. This CDR3 is built from 15 residues. DNA for the CDR3: TGTGCCAGCAGCCCTCGGACAGGGGAAAAGAACGAGCAGTACTTC. Translating it yields CASSPRTGEKNEQYF.